The clone carrying this T cell receptor beta chain has a count of ten or more. Its antigen is not known. The sample comes from a study of CD8 T cells in ankylosing spondylitis. Points from the study as a whole: For ankylosing spondylitis blood, a TCR beta motif of about 8 highly homologous variants appeared characteristic. Significant enrichment of disease-linked clones was reportedly seen in matched ankylosing spondylitis synovial fluid.

TCRdb re-analysed the 5' RACE reads in MiXCR, keeping a single row per CDR3 protein. The sample records 300,000 to 350,000 distinct CDR3 sequences, less than 25% being singletons. Trimming pared 6 bases from V and 1 base from J, leaving 9 bases between. The CDR3 sequence is 12 residues long. The germline V gene encodes CDR1 SQVTM and CDR2 ANQGSEA. The chain recombines TRBV29-1 with TRBJ1-1; D is unclear. Sequenced material: blood, either unsorted or a sorted T cell fraction (not recorded which). The clonotype originates from a female donor with ankylosing spondylitis or in good health (not recorded which). The CDR3, as DNA: TGCAGCGTCCGAAACAGGAACACTGAAGCTTTCTTT. Amino acid sequence: CSVRNRNTEAFF.